This is a list of T cell receptor beta chains from one sample in a study of identifying expanded T cells in peripheral blood. The method was immunoSEQ multiplex PCR; TCRdb's version includes in-frame clones alone and lacks a portion of them. Among 100,000 or so clones listed, around 90% were seen once. Source material: blood. These receptors came from a person aged 18 to 70 in good health. Both conserved end residues are part of each CDR3. A D gene is named only where the DNA matches it firmly. Rows give clone size only sometimes, using once, few, many, or a class for an expanded clone.

CDR3 DNA: TGTGCCAGCAGTTTACATTCCTCGGGACATATGGTTGACGAGCAGTACTTC; CDR3 protein: CASSLHSSGHMVDEQYF; D gene: NA; clone size: NA; V gene: TRBV27; J gene: TRBJ2-7
CDR3 DNA: TGTGCCAGCAGTTACACAGGGGGCGGAAATAGTTCACCCCTCCACTTT; CDR3 protein: CASSYTGGGNSSPLHF; D gene: TRBD1; clone size: NA; V gene: TRBV6-6; J gene: TRBJ1-6
CDR3 DNA: TGTGCCAGCAGCTTAGCGTGGGGAGCCTTCGGGGTTGGGGACTATGGCTACACCTTC; CDR3 protein: CASSLAWGAFGVGDYGYTF; D gene: NA; clone size: NA; V gene: TRBV7-9; J gene: TRBJ1-2
CDR3 DNA: TGTGCCAGCAGCATACAACAGGGGACTCAAGAGACCCAGTACTTC; CDR3 protein: CASSIQQGTQETQYF; D gene: NA; clone size: NA; V gene: TRBV13; J gene: TRBJ2-5
CDR3 DNA: TGTGCCAGCAGCCTCAGGGGGCGGAACTATGGCTACACCTTC; CDR3 protein: CASSLRGRNYGYTF; D gene: TRBD1; clone size: NA; V gene: TRBV5-6; J gene: TRBJ1-2
CDR3 DNA: TGTGCCAGCTCGACCTCATGGCGGGACAACACCTACGAGCAGTACTTC; CDR3 protein: CASSTSWRDNTYEQYF; D gene: NA; clone size: NA; V gene: TRBV18; J gene: TRBJ2-7
CDR3 DNA: TGTGCCAGCAGGGATCGGACAGTCACCTACGAGCAGTACTTC; CDR3 protein: CASRDRTVTYEQYF; D gene: NA; clone size: NA; V gene: TRBV6-6; J gene: TRBJ2-7
CDR3 DNA: TGTGCCAGCAGCTTGGGATCCGGTCAGGGTTGGGGCTACACCTTC; CDR3 protein: CASSLGSGQGWGYTF; D gene: NA; clone size: NA; V gene: TRBV5-6; J gene: TRBJ1-2
CDR3 DNA: TGTGCCAGCAGGAGCGGCGAGCAGTACTTC; CDR3 protein: CASRSGEQYF; D gene: NA; clone size: few; V gene: TRBV2; J gene: TRBJ2-7
CDR3 DNA: TGCGCCAGCAGCCAAGAATCTGGACAGGGTTACGAGCAGTACTTC; CDR3 protein: CASSQESGQGYEQYF; D gene: TRBD1; clone size: NA; V gene: TRBV4-3; J gene: TRBJ2-7
CDR3 DNA: TGCGCCAGCAGTGAGGCGGAGACCCAGTACTTC; CDR3 protein: CASSEAETQYF; D gene: NA; clone size: NA; V gene: TRBV10-2; J gene: TRBJ2-5
CDR3 DNA: TGTGCCAGTAGTATTGAAACAGGGAGGGGCTACACCTTC; CDR3 protein: CASSIETGRGYTF; D gene: NA; clone size: once; V gene: TRBV19; J gene: TRBJ1-2
CDR3 DNA: TGTGCTAGTGGCTCCCCGGGTCCTCTAGCGGGGGGGCCGGATAGCTATGAGCAGTTCTTC; CDR3 protein: CASGSPGPLAGGPDSYEQFF; D gene: TRBD2; clone size: NA; V gene: TRBV12-5; J gene: TRBJ2-1
CDR3 DNA: TGTGCCATCACGGGACAGGGGGCGACCGGGGAGCTGTTTTTT; CDR3 protein: CAITGQGATGELFF; D gene: TRBD1; clone size: NA; V gene: TRBV10-3; J gene: TRBJ2-2
CDR3 DNA: TGTGCCAGCAGTGACATCCAGAGCTCCTACAATGAGCAGTTCTTC; CDR3 protein: CASSDIQSSYNEQFF; D gene: NA; clone size: NA; V gene: TRBV25-1; J gene: TRBJ2-1
CDR3 DNA: TGTGCCAGCAGTGCCACTAGAGGGGGACCCGGGGAGCTGTTTTTT; CDR3 protein: CASSATRGGPGELFF; D gene: NA; clone size: NA; V gene: TRBV2; J gene: TRBJ2-2
CDR3 DNA: TGTGGGATACCAGGGCAAGGGGCTGGCAATCAGCCCCAGCATTTT; CDR3 protein: CGIPGQGAGNQPQHF; D gene: NA; clone size: NA; V gene: TRBV28; J gene: TRBJ1-5
CDR3 DNA: TGTGCCAGTAGTACCTGGGGGGAAAATTCACCCCTCCACTTT; CDR3 protein: CASSTWGENSPLHF; D gene: NA; clone size: NA; V gene: TRBV19; J gene: TRBJ1-6
CDR3 DNA: TGTGCCAGTAGTATCTCTAGCTGGGAGACCCAGTACTTC; CDR3 protein: CASSISSWETQYF; D gene: NA; clone size: NA; V gene: TRBV19; J gene: TRBJ2-5
CDR3 DNA: TGCGCCAGCAGAACCGCAGCGATCACAGATACGCAGTATTTT; CDR3 protein: CASRTAAITDTQYF; D gene: NA; clone size: NA; V gene: TRBV5-1; J gene: TRBJ2-3
CDR3 DNA: TGTGCCAGCAGTGTCGGGGTAGCGGGGGGCCTTTCCAGGCAGTACTTC; CDR3 protein: CASSVGVAGGLSRQYF; D gene: TRBD2; clone size: NA; V gene: TRBV6-1; J gene: TRBJ2-7
CDR3 DNA: TGTGCCAGCAGTCGTAGTCACAATAATTCACCCCTCCACTTT; CDR3 protein: CASSRSHNNSPLHF; D gene: NA; clone size: NA; V gene: TRBV5-4; J gene: TRBJ1-6
CDR3 DNA: TGTGCCAGCAGCTTTCAAAGGGAGCAGTACTTC; CDR3 protein: CASSFQREQYF; D gene: NA; clone size: NA; V gene: TRBV7-2; J gene: TRBJ2-7
CDR3 DNA: TGTGCCAGCAGTGGGACTAGCGGGGGGGCTTCGGTGGATTTAAGCTCCTACAATGAGCAGTTCTTC; CDR3 protein: CASSGTSGGASVDLSSYNEQFF; D gene: TRBD2; clone size: NA; V gene: TRBV2; J gene: TRBJ2-1
CDR3 DNA: TGCGCCAGCAGCCAAGAAACACAGCCTAACACAGATACGCAGTATTTT; CDR3 protein: CASSQETQPNTDTQYF; D gene: NA; clone size: NA; V gene: TRBV4-3; J gene: TRBJ2-3
CDR3 DNA: TGTGCCAGCAGCTTTTTGGGGGGCAGGGAAGAGACCCAGTACTTC; CDR3 protein: CASSFLGGREETQYF; D gene: NA; clone size: NA; V gene: TRBV5-4; J gene: TRBJ2-5
CDR3 DNA: TGCGCCAGCAGCTTTATGCCAGGAGGGGCCCCTGGAAACACCATATATTTT; CDR3 protein: CASSFMPGGAPGNTIYF; D gene: NA; clone size: NA; V gene: TRBV5-1; J gene: TRBJ1-3
CDR3 DNA: TGTGCCAGCAGCCGCGCCGTCTACGAGCAGTACTTC; CDR3 protein: CASSRAVYEQYF; D gene: NA; clone size: NA; V gene: TRBV6-5; J gene: TRBJ2-7
CDR3 DNA: TGTGCCAGCAGCTTTAGCGGGGGGGCCAATGAGCAGTTCTTC; CDR3 protein: CASSFSGGANEQFF; D gene: TRBD2; clone size: NA; V gene: TRBV11-2; J gene: TRBJ2-1
CDR3 DNA: TGTGCCAGCAGCCCACTGGTTGGGCCGGGCAACTATGGCTACACCTTC; CDR3 protein: CASSPLVGPGNYGYTF; D gene: NA; clone size: NA; V gene: TRBV7-9; J gene: TRBJ1-2
CDR3 DNA: TGTGCCAGCGGTCGGGACAGCTACGAGCAGTACTTC; CDR3 protein: CASGRDSYEQYF; D gene: TRBD1; clone size: NA; V gene: TRBV11-2; J gene: TRBJ2-7
CDR3 DNA: TGTGCCAGCAGCGATAGCGGGGGAACGAACACCGGGGAGCTGTTTTTT; CDR3 protein: CASSDSGGTNTGELFF; D gene: TRBD2; clone size: NA; V gene: TRBV7-6; J gene: TRBJ2-2
CDR3 DNA: TGTGCCAGCAGTGATTGGCAATCGGGCTACGAGCAGTACTTC; CDR3 protein: CASSDWQSGYEQYF; D gene: NA; clone size: once; V gene: TRBV2; J gene: TRBJ2-7
CDR3 DNA: TGCGCCAGCAGCTCCGAAGGACTGCAAGAGACCCAGTACTTC; CDR3 protein: CASSSEGLQETQYF; D gene: NA; clone size: NA; V gene: TRBV5-1; J gene: TRBJ2-5
CDR3 DNA: TGTGCCAGCTCACCACCGGCCAGGACTGAAGCTTTCTTT; CDR3 protein: CASSPPARTEAFF; D gene: NA; clone size: NA; V gene: TRBV18; J gene: TRBJ1-1
CDR3 DNA: TGTGCCAGCAGCAAAGGAAGGGGACAGGGGGCGAATTGCGATAATGAAAAACTGTTTTTT; CDR3 protein: CASSKGRGQGANCDNEKLFF; D gene: NA; clone size: NA; V gene: TRBV21-1; J gene: TRBJ1-4
CDR3 DNA: TGTGCCAGCAGCTCTCGGGCTGGGGACAGGGGAATACATGGCTACACCTTC; CDR3 protein: CASSSRAGDRGIHGYTF; D gene: TRBD1; clone size: NA; V gene: TRBV5-4; J gene: TRBJ1-2
CDR3 DNA: TGTGCCAGCAGTTTTTTTTACGGGGGAAACTATGGCTACACCTTC; CDR3 protein: CASSFFYGGNYGYTF; D gene: NA; clone size: once; V gene: TRBV27; J gene: TRBJ1-2
CDR3 DNA: TGTGCCAGCAGCCGAGGACTAGCGGGGGGGCGTACGCAGTATTTT; CDR3 protein: CASSRGLAGGRTQYF; D gene: TRBD2; clone size: NA; V gene: TRBV6-6; J gene: TRBJ2-3
CDR3 DNA: TGTGCCAGCAGTCGCGGAAAAAAACACACTGAAGCTTTCTTT; CDR3 protein: CASSRGKKHTEAFF; D gene: NA; clone size: NA; V gene: TRBV6-5; J gene: TRBJ1-1
CDR3 DNA: TGTGCCAGCAGTTTATTATCTGATTCACCCCTCCACTTT; CDR3 protein: CASSLLSDSPLHF; D gene: NA; clone size: NA; V gene: TRBV28; J gene: TRBJ1-6
CDR3 DNA: TGCGCCAGCACCCTCCAGCGGGACTCTGGGGCCAACGTCCTGACTTTC; CDR3 protein: CASTLQRDSGANVLTF; D gene: TRBD2; clone size: NA; V gene: TRBV4-3; J gene: TRBJ2-6
CDR3 DNA: TGTGCCAGCAGACTTCAGGGCACAACTAATGAAAAACTGTTTTTT; CDR3 protein: CASRLQGTTNEKLFF; D gene: NA; clone size: NA; V gene: TRBV7-2; J gene: TRBJ1-4
CDR3 DNA: TGTGCCAGCAGCCTCGGGAGTCCTTATGGCTACACCTTC; CDR3 protein: CASSLGSPYGYTF; D gene: NA; clone size: NA; V gene: TRBV5-5; J gene: TRBJ1-2
CDR3 DNA: TGCGCCAGCAGCTCTAGCGGGGGGGCCTACGAGCAGTACTTC; CDR3 protein: CASSSSGGAYEQYF; D gene: TRBD2; clone size: NA; V gene: TRBV5-1; J gene: TRBJ2-7